These 28 T cell receptor beta chains originate from one sample sequenced in a study of T cell responses to AZD1222 COVID-19 vaccine. Method: immunoSEQ multiplex PCR; TCRdb's copy keeps in-frame clones and lacks some. Seen here are 110,000 to 150,000 clones, roughly 88% observed once, and the top ten hold roughly 7.3%. The source material was peripheral blood, sampled on day 0 of AZD1222 vaccination. Every receptor here comes from an adult in good health.

J is TRBJ2-1 and V is TRBV7-8; TRBD2 might be the D (6 bases). Trimming removed 1 base at V and 8 bases at J, with 15 bases between. The CDR3 consists of 15 residues. CDR1 is SGHVS and CDR2 is FQNEAQ in the germline V gene. The CDR3 nucleotides read TGTGCCAGCAGCTTAGGGGCTAGCGAGTGGGATGAGCAGTTCTTC. Its protein is CASSLGASEWDEQFF.

This clone was detected once. The V call is TRBV9, the J call TRBJ2-7; 9 nucleotides match TRBD1. This CDR3 comprises 15 residues. The V and J ends lost 4 bases and 5 bases, in that order; junction bases with no gene match: 10. The V gene's germline CDR1 is SGDLS and CDR2 YYNGEE. The CDR3 loop reads CASSLRTGDIDEQYF. Written as DNA, the CDR3 is TGTGCCAGCAGCTTGAGGACAGGGGATATCGACGAGCAGTACTTC. The whole variable domain, filled in from reference TRBV9 and TRBJ2-7, reads DSGVTQTPKHLITATGQRVTLRCSPRSGDLSVYWYQQSLDQGLQFLIQYYNGEERAKGNILERFSAQQFPDLHSELNLSSLELGDSALYFCASSLRTGDIDEQYFGPGTRLTVT.

V usage is TRBV19 and J usage is TRBJ1-5, with D perhaps TRBD1 (5 bases). Trimming stripped 7 bases from V and 4 bases from J, with 11 bases between. Germline V gene sequence: CDR1 LNHDA, CDR2 SQIVND (reference sequence). CDR3 length equals 13 residues. In DNA, the CDR3 is TGTGCCAGTACAGGGAGTGCGAATCAGCCCCAGCATTTT. It translates to CASTGSANQPQHF.

V and J are TRBV30 and TRBJ2-5; no reliable D call. Germline V gene data show CDR1 as GTSNPN and CDR2 as SVGIG (reference sequence). The CDR3 runs to 12 residues. The ends were cut back, 2 bases at V and 5 bases at J, with 9 bases in the middle. CDR3 nucleotide sequence: TGTGCCTGGAGTTCCATTCCTGAGACCCAGTACTTC. It encodes CAWSSIPETQYF.

The rearrangement uses TRBV28 and TRBJ2-7; 10 bases fit TRBD1. This CDR3 region has 11 residues. The V gene end was trimmed by 5 bases and the J gene end by 11 bases; junction bases not matched to a gene: 3. Germline CDR1 is MDHEN and CDR2 is SYDVKM. The CDR3 DNA follows: TGTGCCAGCAGTCAAGGACAGGGGGAGTACTTC. This encodes CASSQGQGEYF.

This clone was counted between two and nine times. The chain links TRBV7-9 to TRBJ1-3; 7 bases are a match to TRBD1. This CDR3 has 15 amino acids. The germline V gene has CDR1 SEHNR and CDR2 FQNEAQ (reference sequence). The V and J ends lost 2 bases and 6 bases, in that order; junction bases with no gene match: 7. The DNA of the CDR3 is TGTGCCAGCAGCTTATGGACAGGCCCGGAAAACACCATATATTTT. This gives the protein CASSLWTGPENTIYF.

The rearrangement uses TRBV6-5 and TRBJ2-5, with D possibly TRBD2 on 6 matching bases. With 8 bases removed from V and 5 bases from J, the gap between germline ends came to 15 bases. The CDR3 is 13 residues long. CDR1 is MNHEY, CDR2 SVGAGI, per germline. As DNA, the CDR3 is TGTGCCAGCGGGGGGAAGAACGGGGAGACCCAGTACTTC. It translates to CASGGKNGETQYF.

This chain joins TRBV11-3 and TRBJ2-2; TRBD1 aligns across 10 bases. In germline, CDR1 is SGHNT, CDR2 YENEEA. This CDR3 contains 15 residues. Trimming took 5 bases from V and 6 from J; bases not matched to a gene: 6. The CDR3 DNA sequence: TGTGCCAGCAGCCCCGGGACAGGGGAAGCCGGGGAGCTGTTTTTT. This translates into CASSPGTGEAGELFF.

The chain recombines TRBV7-2 with TRBJ2-7; 12 bases fit TRBD2. Germline V gene lookup returns CDR1 SGHTA and CDR2 FQGNSA. This CDR3 contains 16 residues. Trimming cost V 5 bases and J 0 bases; bases outside gene matches: 5. The CDR3, as DNA: TGTGCCAGCAGCCCGCGGACTAGCGGGGACTCCTACGAGCAGTACTTC. Residues: CASSPRTSGDSYEQYF.

The V and J genes are TRBV3-1 (or the pseudogene TRBV3-2) and TRBJ1-1; unclear D gene. Germline V gives CDR1 LGHDT, CDR2 YNNKEL (reference sequence). The V gene lost 4 bases and the J gene lost 0 bases, with 6 bases spanning the gap. CDR3 size: 13 residues. This CDR3 is CASSLTLNTEAFF. In DNA, the CDR3 is TGTGCCAGCAGCCTTACGCTGAACACTGAAGCTTTCTTT.

V gene TRBV18 combines with J gene TRBJ1-1; D possibly corresponds to TRBD1 (5 bases). V gave up 3 bases and J gave up 4 bases, with 12 bases separating them. CDR1 is KGHSH, CDR2 LQKENI, per germline. The CDR3 runs 14 residues. Here the CDR3 DNA reads TGTGCCAGCTCACCGGGAGGGGTAATCACTGAAGCTTTCTTT. Its protein is CASSPGGVITEAFF.

V gene TRBV28 combines with J gene TRBJ1-1; D remains unclear. V was shortened by 2 bases and J by 4 bases, with 11 bases between the two germline ends. CDR1 MDHEN and CDR2 SYDVKM come from the germline V gene. This CDR3 spans 14 amino acids. The DNA of the CDR3 is TGTGCCAGCAGTTTAAATTTCCGAGGCACTGAAGCTTTCTTT. Protein sequence: CASSLNFRGTEAFF.

The rearrangement links TRBV3-1 (or the pseudogene TRBV3-2) to TRBJ2-1; a possible D gene is TRBD2 (6 bases). The germline V gene encodes CDR1 LGHDT and CDR2 YNNKEL (reference sequence). Trimming removed 7 bases from V and 3 bases from J, with 13 bases in between. CDR3 length equals 14 residues. The CDR3 DNA sequence: TGTGCCAGCACGCGGGACGGCCGCTACAATGAGCAGTTCTTC. Amino acid sequence: CASTRDGRYNEQFF.

The V gene is TRBV10-2, the J gene TRBJ1-1; 8 positions agree with TRBD1. Germline CDR1 WSHSY, CDR2 SAAADI. The CDR3 totals 15 residues. V gave up 1 base and J gave up 6 bases; unmatched junction bases: 7. This CDR3 is CASSEYDRGRPEAFF. The CDR3 DNA reads as TGCGCCAGCAGTGAGTACGACAGGGGTCGACCTGAAGCTTTCTTT.

The chain is built from TRBV5-1 and TRBJ2-7; 11 nucleotides agree with TRBD1. Germline trimming cut 2 bases from V and 7 bases from J; bases unmatched to any gene: 8. The CDR3 runs to 15 residues. Germline-derived CDR1 and CDR2 are SGHRS and YFSETQ. Here the CDR3 DNA reads TGCGCCAGCAGCTTTTGGGACAGGGGGGCGGGGGAGCAGTACTTC. Encoded protein: CASSFWDRGAGEQYF.

This clone was seen only once. V usage is TRBV6-5 and J usage is TRBJ2-7; 12 nucleotides align to TRBD2. Germline CDR1 reads MNHEY; CDR2 reads SVGAGI. The CDR3 has 15 residues. The junction had 6 bases not matched to a gene; V was cut back by 4 bases and J by 5 bases. Here the CDR3 reads CASSWLAGGTHEQYF. The CDR3 bases are TGTGCCAGCAGTTGGCTAGCGGGAGGGACCCACGAGCAGTACTTC.

The chain uses TRBV9 and TRBJ2-5, with D possibly matching TRBD1 (5 bases). Germline V gene sequence: CDR1 SGDLS, CDR2 YYNGEE. V lost 3 bases, J lost 1 base, and 13 bases lay in between. The CDR3 has 15 amino acids. The CDR3 spells CASSALDRSQETQYF. In nucleotides, the CDR3 is TGTGCCAGCAGCGCCTTAGACAGATCCCAAGAGACCCAGTACTTC.

The chain uses TRBV4-1 and TRBJ1-1; 8 bases are a match to TRBD1. From germline, CDR1 is MGHRA and CDR2 YSYEKL. The V segment lost 3 bases and the J segment 0 bases; nucleotides outside the gene matches: 3. The CDR3 has 15 amino acids. CDR3 nucleotides: TGCGCCAGCAGCCAGGGACAGGAGATGAACACTGAAGCTTTCTTT. Translated: CASSQGQEMNTEAFF.

V is TRBV4-1 and J is TRBJ1-2, with D possibly TRBD1 on 6 matching bases. The CDR3 is 16 amino acids. Trimming stripped 1 base from V and 3 bases from J, with 15 bases between. The germline V gene has CDR1 MGHRA and CDR2 YSYEKL. In nucleotides, the CDR3 is TGCGCCAGCAGCCAAGGTCTACGGGGGCGCGACTATGGCTACACCTTC. This gives the protein CASSQGLRGRDYGYTF.

The chain carries TRBV19 and TRBJ1-2; 8 positions match TRBD1. The CDR3 length is 14 residues. V was clipped by 4 bases and J by 5 bases; unmatched bases: 6. CDR1 LNHDA and CDR2 SQIVND come from the germline V gene (reference sequence). The CDR3 protein is CASSTRDRLYGYTF. The CDR3 bases are TGTGCCAGTAGTACCCGGGACAGGCTTTATGGCTACACCTTC.

V is TRBV7-8 and J is TRBJ1-2; no clear D gene. V lost 2 bases and J 5 bases, leaving 12 bases between the germline ends. CDR1 and CDR2 from the germline V gene are SGHVS and FQNEAQ. This CDR3 has 14 residues. This CDR3 is CASSLPVTEYGYTF. The CDR3 nucleotides are TGTGCCAGCAGCTTACCGGTGACGGAATATGGCTACACCTTC.

The chain combines TRBV5-6 with TRBJ1-3; D remains unclear. Trimming removed 0 bases from V and 1 base from J, with 11 bases in between. The CDR3 contains 16 residues. CDR1 is SGHDT and CDR2 is YYEEEE in the germline V gene. CDR3 region: CASSLVTAGSGNTIYF. CDR3 nucleotides: TGTGCCAGCAGCTTGGTGACTGCGGGGTCTGGAAACACCATATATTTT.

The sample holds one count of this clone. The CDR3 loop reads CASSTSDYEQYF. CDR3 DNA sequence: TGTGCCAGCAGCACATCTGATTACGAGCAGTACTTC. V usage is TRBV7-9 and J usage is TRBJ2-5; no clear D. The J call may not be correct, given that the DNA end is closer to TRBJ2-7. This CDR3 spans 12 amino acids. The germline V gene has CDR1 SEHNR and CDR2 FQNEAQ (reference sequence).

In its sample, this clone was seen once. CDR3 sequence: CAGTEQGPGANVLTF. CDR3 sequence (DNA): TGTGCCGGCACAGAACAGGGCCCTGGGGCCAACGTCCTGACTTTC. This rearrangement joins TRBV11-2 to TRBJ2-6, with D possibly being TRBD1 (6 bases). Trimming cost V 11 bases and J 2 bases, with 16 bases left between them. CDR1 SGHAT and CDR2 FQNNGV come from the germline V gene. The CDR3 spans 15 residues.

This clone came up a few times. This chain links TRBV5-4 with TRBJ2-7; no firm D call. Trimming took off 1 base at V and 2 bases at J, with 13 bases between the two ends. CDR1 SGHNT and CDR2 YYREEE come from the germline V gene (reference sequence). This CDR3 is built from 15 residues. DNA of the CDR3: TGTGCCAGCAGCTTGTATACGGTTCCGGCCTACGAGCAGTACTTC. Translating it yields CASSLYTVPAYEQYF. Drawing the rest from reference TRBV5-4 and TRBJ2-7, the complete variable domain is ETGVTQSPTHLIKTRGQQVTLRCSSQSGHNTVSWYQQALGQGPQFIFQYYREEENGRGNFPPRFSGLQFPNYSSELNVNALELDDSALYLCASSLYTVPAYEQYFGPGTRLTVT.

The chain recombines TRBV4-1 with TRBJ1-3; no reliable D call. Trimming took off 0 bases at V and 1 base at J, with 4 bases between the two ends. CDR1 is MGHRA, CDR2 YSYEKL, per germline. This CDR3 is 14 amino acids long. CDR3 DNA: TGCGCCAGCAGCCAAGAGAGATCTGGAAACACCATATATTTT. Translation: CASSQERSGNTIYF.

The gene calls are TRBV27 and TRBJ2-7, with D perhaps matching TRBD1 (5 bases). Germline assignment: CDR1 MNHEY and CDR2 SMNVEV (reference sequence). The germline V and J ends were trimmed by 6 bases and 3 bases, with 12 bases remaining between them. The CDR3 is 13 amino acids. CDR3 nucleotides: TGTGCCAGCAGCACAGGCCCGTTCTACGAGCAGTACTTC. Translating it yields CASSTGPFYEQYF.

CDR3: CASGSFETEAFF. CDR3 DNA: TGTGCCAGCGGGTCTTTCGAAACTGAAGCTTTCTTT. The chain employs TRBV28 and TRBJ1-1; D gene unclear. The CDR3 spans 12 residues. The V end was cut by 8 bases, the J end by 5 bases, with 12 bases between. The germline V gene has CDR1 MDHEN and CDR2 SYDVKM.